The 20 T cell receptor beta chains given below trace back to one sample, sequenced in a study of beta chain features in type 1 diabetes. Study outcomes and limitations: Researchers report that Type 1 diabetes patients had moderately but significantly shorter TCRB CDR3s across all four CD4+ subsets.

These TCRs' antigens remain unknown. Sequenced material consisted of expressed TCRB transcripts (all of the isolated RNA was reverse transcribed). Sequencing was performed with immunoSEQ multiplex PCR; in TCRdb, only in-frame clones are kept and a portion is missing. This sample has under 300,000 clones, with roughly 11% found just once. Sample: naive CD4+ T cells from blood. Every receptor here comes from a man aged 25-45 years with type 1 diabetes.

This clone was seen more than once but under ten times. V and J are TRBV5-6 and TRBJ2-3, with TRBD2 matching over 7 bases. Germline V gives CDR1 SGHDT, CDR2 YYEEEE. The trim removed 1 base at V and 3 bases at J, leaving 8 bases unmatched. The CDR3 runs 16 residues. The CDR3 is CASSLRAGLRTDTQYF. CDR3 bases: TGTGCCAGCAGCTTGAGAGCGGGACTTCGAACAGATACGCAGTATTTT.

This rearrangement joins TRBV5-4 to TRBJ2-7; 8 bases are a match to TRBD1. The CDR3 covers 15 residues. Germline-derived CDR1 and CDR2 are SGHNT and YYREEE (reference sequence). The trim removed 5 bases at V and 0 bases at J, leaving 7 bases unmatched. The CDR3 spells CASRDGQGASYEQYF. DNA for the CDR3: TGTGCCAGCAGAGACGGACAGGGAGCCTCCTACGAGCAGTACTTC.

V gene TRBV9 combines with J gene TRBJ1-2, with 8 nucleotides matching TRBD1. Germline CDR1 is SGDLS and CDR2 is YYNGEE. The trim removed 0 bases at V and 7 bases at J, leaving 5 bases unmatched. This CDR3 region has 14 residues. The CDR3 loop reads CASSVEAGGGGYTF. The DNA for the CDR3 is TGTGCCAGCAGCGTAGAGGCAGGGGGCGGTGGCTACACCTTC.

This clone was observed a few times. The CDR3 sequence: CASSRGASGGRETQYF. CDR3 coding DNA: TGCGCCAGCAGCCGAGGGGCTAGCGGGGGGAGAGAGACCCAGTACTTC. The J gene is TRBJ2-5, the V gene TRBV4-1, with 11 nucleotides matching TRBD2. This CDR3 is 16 amino acids long. After removal of 4 bases from V and 4 bases from J, the junction contained 8 bases not matched to a gene. Looked up from germline, CDR1 is MGHRA and CDR2 is YSYEKL.

J is TRBJ2-3 and V is TRBV9, with 12 positions matching TRBD2. Losses at the gene ends were 0 bases for V and 1 base for J; bases not matched to a gene: 6. This CDR3 comprises 18 residues. From germline, CDR1 is SGDLS and CDR2 YYNGEE. The CDR3 here is CASSVAPSGGARTDTQYF. The CDR3 DNA follows: TGTGCCAGCAGCGTAGCTCCTAGCGGGGGGGCTCGCACAGATACGCAGTATTTT.

This clone was observed a few times. This chain connects TRBV29-1 to TRBJ2-3; TRBD2 agrees at 13 bases. The CDR3 loop spans 16 amino acids. Trimming took 5 bases from V and 2 from J; bases not matched to a gene: 7. Germline V gene lookup returns CDR1 SQVTM and CDR2 ANQGSEA. The CDR3 nucleotides read TGCAGCGTTTTACGACTAGCGGGGGGCTACACAGATACGCAGTATTTT. It translates to CSVLRLAGGYTDTQYF.

This clone was observed a handful of times. The chain is built from TRBV14 and TRBJ2-1; D is possibly TRBD2 (5 bases). This CDR3 is 13 amino acids long. The V end lost 0 bases, the J end lost 9 bases, and 9 bases lay between the germline ends. Germline CDR1 reads SGHDN; CDR2 reads FVKESK. CDR3 region: CASSQDRAGEQFF. The DNA for the CDR3 is TGTGCCAGCAGCCAAGATAGGGCGGGTGAGCAGTTCTTC.

V gene TRBV9 combines with J gene TRBJ1-6; D unclear. Germline-derived CDR1 and CDR2 are SGDLS and YYNGEE. This CDR3 region has 15 residues. V was clipped by 3 bases and J by 6 bases, with 13 bases between them. The CDR3 is CASSGPRNSNSPLHF. As DNA, the CDR3 is TGTGCCAGCAGCGGGCCTCGGAACAGTAATTCACCCCTCCACTTT.

This clone has a handful of counts. The J gene is TRBJ2-2, the V gene TRBV4-1, with D possibly being TRBD1 (6 bases). Deletions cut 3 bases from V and 0 bases from J, with 8 bases between. This CDR3 is 15 amino acids long. The V gene's germline CDR1 is MGHRA and CDR2 YSYEKL. The CDR3 DNA reads as TGCGCCAGCAGCCACCAGGGGTCGAACACCGGGGAGCTGTTTTTT. Residues: CASSHQGSNTGELFF.

This CDR3 reads CASSLNGETQYF. For the CDR3, the DNA is TGTGCCAGCAGCTTAAACGGGGAGACCCAGTACTTC. The V and J genes are TRBV7-3 and TRBJ2-5; D unclear. The CDR3 is 12 amino acids. Trimming removed 1 base at V and 5 bases at J, with 5 bases between. Germline V gives CDR1 SGHTA, CDR2 FQGTGA.

A few counts support this clone. The rearrangement uses TRBV29-1 and TRBJ1-2, with D unresolved. The germline gives CDR1 SQVTM, CDR2 ANQGSEA. CDR3 length: 12 amino acids. Trimming took off 5 bases at V and 9 bases at J, with 16 bases between the two ends. The CDR3 bases are TGCAGCGTTAGAGACCGAGTCGGGAGCTACACCTTC. Protein: CSVRDRVGSYTF.

This clone showed up just a few times. The chain is built from TRBV5-6 and TRBJ1-4, with 11 nucleotides matching TRBD1. The CDR3 sequence is 15 residues long. CDR1 is SGHDT and CDR2 is YYEEEE in the germline V gene. Germline trimming cut 2 bases from V and 8 bases from J; bases unmatched to any gene: 5. CDR3 loop: CASSFPGTGGEKLFF. In DNA, the CDR3 is TGTGCCAGCAGCTTTCCCGGGACAGGGGGAGAAAAACTGTTTTTT.

This clone was seen only a few times. V is TRBV20-1 and J is TRBJ2-5; D is undetermined. The V gene's germline CDR1 is DFQATT and CDR2 SNEGSKA (reference sequence). This CDR3 spans 11 amino acids. V was trimmed by 6 bases and J by 1 base, leaving 6 bases between them. The CDR3 loop reads CSATGQETQYF. The DNA of the CDR3 is TGCAGTGCCACCGGCCAAGAGACCCAGTACTTC.

This clone was observed a few times. The rearrangement links TRBV10-3 to TRBJ1-5, with 7 bases matching TRBD1. The CDR3 totals 14 residues. V dropped 2 bases and J dropped 2; count of bases not matched to a gene: 0. Germline loops: CDR1 ENHRY, CDR2 SYGVKD. This CDR3 is CAISEGQGNQPQHF. CDR3 nucleotides: TGTGCCATCAGTGAGGGACAGGGCAATCAGCCCCAGCATTTT.

This clone has only one observation. This sequence joins TRBV7-3 and TRBJ2-7, with TRBD1 identical over 7 bases. After removal of 5 bases from V and 2 bases from J, the junction contained 9 bases not matched to a gene. In germline, CDR1 is SGHTA, CDR2 FQGTGA. This CDR3 has 15 residues. The DNA for the CDR3 is TGTGCCAGCAGCAGCACCGGGACAGATCCCTACGAGCAGTACTTC. Translation: CASSSTGTDPYEQYF. Variable domain in full (rest from reference TRBV7-3 and TRBJ2-7): GAGVSQTPSNKVTEKGKYVELRCDPISGHTALYWYRQSLGQGPEFLIYFQGTGAADDSGLPNDRFFAVRPEGSVSTLKIQRTERGDSAVYLCASSSTGTDPYEQYFGPGTRLTVT.

This clone was observed once. The gene calls are TRBV5-6 and TRBJ1-5; the D gene is possibly TRBD1 (6 bases). Germline CDR1 reads SGHDT; CDR2 reads YYEEEE. Deletions cut 0 bases from V and 2 bases from J, with 12 bases between. The CDR3 extends over 16 amino acids. The chain's CDR3 is CASSLGGQGGNQPQHF. CDR3 in DNA: TGTGCCAGCAGCTTGGGGGGACAAGGAGGCAATCAGCCCCAGCATTTT.

The rearrangement uses TRBV9 and TRBJ1-4, with D possibly TRBD1 on 5 matching bases. V lost 1 base and J 8 bases, leaving 6 bases between the germline ends. Germline V gene sequence: CDR1 SGDLS, CDR2 YYNGEE. This CDR3 spans 12 amino acids. The CDR3 region has the DNA TGTGCCAGCAGCGTATCAGGGGAAAAACTGTTTTTT. Amino acids: CASSVSGEKLFF.

The rearrangement uses TRBV19 and TRBJ2-3; 9 bases align to TRBD2. The CDR3 spans 16 residues. The V gene end was trimmed by 4 bases and the J gene end by 1 base; junction bases not matched to a gene: 6. Germline values: CDR1 LNHDA, CDR2 SQIVND (reference sequence). Here the CDR3 DNA reads TGTGCCAGTAGTAACGGACTAGCGAAGGGCACAGATACGCAGTATTTT. Its translation is CASSNGLAKGTDTQYF.

V is TRBV28 and J is TRBJ2-7, with 9 bases lining up with TRBD2. V lost 3 bases and J lost 0; bases outside the gene matches: 3. The germline V gene encodes CDR1 MDHEN and CDR2 SYDVKM. This CDR3 is built from 15 residues. The chain's CDR3 is CASSFASGVSYEQYF. CDR3 DNA: TGTGCCAGCAGTTTTGCTAGCGGGGTCTCCTACGAGCAGTACTTC. Looking up the rest from reference TRBV28 and TRBJ2-7 gives the full variable domain: DVKVTQSSRYLVKRTGEKVFLECVQDMDHENMFWYRQDPGLGLRLIYFSYDVKMKEKGDIPEGYSVSREKKERFSLILESASTNQTSMYLCASSFASGVSYEQYFGPGTRLTVT.

This chain connects TRBV9 to TRBJ2-2; D is perhaps TRBD1 (6 bases). Trimming shortened V by 3 bases and J by 4 bases, and 13 bases separated the two germline ends. CDR1 is SGDLS, CDR2 YYNGEE, per germline. This CDR3 is built from 15 residues. The CDR3: CASSATGSATGELFF. In nucleotides, the CDR3 is TGTGCCAGCAGCGCCACAGGGTCGGCCACCGGGGAGCTGTTTTTT.